The 9 T cell receptor beta chains below all came from one sample that was sequenced in a study of cytomegalovirus exposure and HLA in healthy donors. A multiplex PCR was run with 60 Vbeta primers and 13 Jbeta primers. TCRdb's table, derived via immunoSEQ multiplex PCR, lists solely in-frame clones and lacks some. Of approximately 100,000 clones listed, 80% to 85% were seen once; the top ten hold under 2.5%. Sequenced material: PBMCs. These receptors were obtained from a woman between 25 and 40 years old in good health and CMV-seronegative.

The chain uses TRBV27 and TRBJ2-5; D perhaps matches TRBD2 (6 bases). The CDR3 sequence is 14 residues long. Between the trimmed V and J ends, which lost 3 bases and 2 bases, there was a span of 10 bases. Germline V CDR1 and CDR2: MNHEY, SMNVEV (reference sequence). Here the CDR3 reads CASSFGAGQETQYF. In DNA form, the CDR3 reads TGTGCCAGCAGTTTTGGGGCGGGACAAGAGACCCAGTACTTC.

This clone is a singleton in its sample. V usage is TRBV7-6 and J usage is TRBJ2-1; D possibly corresponds to TRBD2 (6 bases). V dropped 1 base and J dropped 5 bases, with 12 bases sitting between them. This CDR3 is built from 15 residues. The germline V gene has CDR1 SGHVS and CDR2 FNYEAQ. The CDR3 region is CASSLEGLSNNEQFF. The CDR3, as DNA: TGTGCCAGCAGCTTAGAAGGACTATCTAACAATGAGCAGTTCTTC.

The V and J genes are TRBV11-2 and TRBJ2-5; D is possibly TRBD2 (7 bases). In germline, CDR1 is SGHAT, CDR2 FQNNGV. The V and J ends lost 3 bases and 5 bases respectively, with 25 bases between them. The CDR3 extends over 18 amino acids. CDR3 nucleotides: TGTGCCAGCAGCTTTCGGGGGGCGGGCACCTCGTCTCTGGAGACCCAGTACTTC. The encoded protein is CASSFRGAGTSSLETQYF. Combining the CDR3 with reference TRBV11-2 and TRBJ2-5 gives the whole variable domain EAGVAQSPRYKIIEKRQSVAFWCNPISGHATLYWYQQILGQGPKLLIQFQNNGVVDDSQLPKDRFSAERLKGVDSTLKIQPAKLEDSAVYLCASSFRGAGTSSLETQYFGPGTRLLVL.

The V and J genes are TRBV29-1 and TRBJ1-1, with 7 bases aligning to TRBD1. The CDR3 consists of 14 residues. Per germline, CDR1 SQVTM and CDR2 ANQGSEA. J was trimmed by 5 bases and V by 2 bases; bases with no gene match: 8. This CDR3 reads CSVERAGGRTEAFF. DNA for the CDR3: TGCAGCGTTGAAAGGGCAGGGGGTCGGACTGAAGCTTTCTTT.

This clone was seen more than once but under ten times. The chain combines TRBV29-1 with TRBJ2-1, with 13 nucleotides matching TRBD2. The junction had 4 bases not matched to a gene; V was cut back by 7 bases and J by 4 bases. The germline gives CDR1 SQVTM, CDR2 ANQGSEA. The CDR3 runs 14 residues. The CDR3 loop is CSGGLAGFYNEQFF. The CDR3 coding sequence is TGCAGCGGGGGACTAGCGGGATTTTACAATGAGCAGTTCTTC.

The chain is built from TRBV27 and TRBJ1-2, with D unresolved. V lost 3 bases, J lost 4 bases, and 15 bases lay in between. Germline loops: CDR1 MNHEY, CDR2 SMNVEV (reference sequence). The CDR3 is made up of 15 amino acids. CDR3 sequence reads: CASSFRPLEAYGYTF. For the CDR3, the DNA is TGTGCCAGCAGTTTTCGGCCTCTAGAAGCCTATGGCTACACCTTC.

J is TRBJ1-5 and V is TRBV29-1; 9 bases are shared with TRBD1. The ends lost 7 bases at V and 6 bases at J; junction bases unmatched: 10. Germline CDR1 reads SQVTM; CDR2 reads ANQGSEA. This CDR3 has 14 residues. As DNA, the CDR3 is TGCAGCGCTTTGGGACAGGGCTATGGTCAGCCCCAGCATTTT. Translating gives CSALGQGYGQPQHF.

The chain couples TRBV5-6 to TRBJ2-7, with 12 bases matching TRBD1. Trimming took 5 bases from V and 7 from J; bases not matched to a gene: 4. This CDR3 spans 13 amino acids. Germline CDR1 SGHDT, CDR2 YYEEEE. The CDR3 DNA reads as TGTGCCAGCAGTCGGGACAGGGGGCGAGAGCAGTACTTC. Protein product: CASSRDRGREQYF.

The gene calls are TRBV4-1 and TRBJ2-3; 8 bases agree with TRBD2. This CDR3 comprises 17 residues. Germline lookup yields CDR1 MGHRA and CDR2 YSYEKL. V shed 0 bases, J shed 4 bases, and the junction held 9 bases outside the gene matches. As DNA, the CDR3 is TGCGCCAGCAGCCAAGATATTGGAGCGGGAGTCCCAGATACGCAGTATTTT. It is translated as CASSQDIGAGVPDTQYF.